Below are 17 T cell receptor beta chains sequenced from a single sample in a study of blood T cell repertoires in COVID-19. The table came from immunoSEQ multiplex PCR; TCRdb's copy has only in-frame clones and leaves some out. The table records approximately 31,000 clones, 75% to 90% of them present only once. The sample taken for sequencing was peripheral blood. These receptors came from a man older than 75 with acute or convalescent COVID-19.

This clone came up once. This sequence joins TRBV28 and TRBJ2-7, with a possible D match to TRBD1 (5 bases). V dropped 5 bases and J dropped 5 bases, with 19 bases sitting between them. This CDR3 region has 15 residues. Germline CDR1 reads MDHEN; CDR2 reads SYDVKM. The CDR3 DNA reads as TGTGCCAGCAGTCTCCTTAGTATGCAAGGGGACGAGCAGTACTTC. Its translation: CASSLLSMQGDEQYF.

J is TRBJ1-1 and V is TRBV7-2; tentatively, D is TRBD1 (5 bases). The CDR3 length is 14 residues. Trimming removed 5 bases from V and 1 base from J, with 11 bases in between. CDR1 SGHTA and CDR2 FQGNSA come from the germline V gene. The CDR3 DNA reads TGTGCCAGCAGCCCGAGTACAGGGAACACTGAAGCTTTCTTT. Its protein product is CASSPSTGNTEAFF.

The chain joins TRBV9 to TRBJ2-1; D perhaps matches TRBD1 (6 bases). The CDR3 covers 14 residues. Trimming took off 2 bases at V and 9 bases at J, with 15 bases between the two ends. CDR1 is SGDLS and CDR2 is YYNGEE in the germline V gene. The CDR3 region has the DNA TGTGCCAGCAGCGTGGACAGCGGTCCTCCTGAGCAGTTCTTC. This sequence encodes CASSVDSGPPEQFF.

The rearrangement links TRBV11-1 to TRBJ2-7, with no clear D. CDR1 SGHAT and CDR2 FQDESV come from the germline V gene (reference sequence). The germline V and J ends were trimmed by 1 base and 0 bases, with 7 bases remaining between them. The CDR3 runs to 14 residues. This chain's CDR3 is CASSLDHSSYEQYF. CDR3 sequence (DNA): TGTGCCAGCAGCTTAGATCACAGCTCCTACGAGCAGTACTTC.

The rearrangement joins TRBV7-2 to TRBJ2-7; 7 bases are a match to TRBD1. The CDR3 spans 17 residues. In germline, CDR1 is SGHTA, CDR2 FQGNSA. J gave up 0 bases and V 2 bases, and 10 bases lay outside the gene matches. The CDR3 bases are TGTGCCAGCAGCTTATCGCGAGTCGGACAGGCCTCCTACGAGCAGTACTTC. Protein sequence: CASSLSRVGQASYEQYF.

This clone showed up just once. V is TRBV12-3 or TRBV12-4 and J is TRBJ2-1; D call uncertain. The V end lost 5 bases, the J end lost 2 bases, and 4 bases lay between the germline ends. CDR3 length: 12 residues. The CDR3 nucleotides are TGTGCCAGCAGTCCCACCTACAATGAGCAGTTCTTC. Residues: CASSPTYNEQFF.

About this clone itself: A read error may account for a junction end that differs from germline. The chain couples TRBV6-5 to TRBJ2-7; TRBD1 agrees at 8 bases. The V gene's germline CDR1 is MNHEY and CDR2 SVGAGI. The CDR3 length is 13 residues. CDR3 nucleotides: TGTGCCAGCAGTTTAGGACAGGGTGCTTCGTTAAACTTC. Its protein product is CASSLGQGASLNF.

V usage is TRBV11-2 and J usage is TRBJ2-1; 11 bases fit TRBD2. V shed 2 bases, J shed 5 bases, and the junction held 5 bases outside the gene matches. The CDR3 is 16 amino acids. Germline values: CDR1 SGHAT, CDR2 FQNNGV. CDR3 in amino acids: CASSLLTSGTHNEQFF. CDR3 DNA sequence: TGTGCCAGCAGCTTACTGACTAGCGGGACCCACAATGAGCAGTTCTTC.

The CDR3 DNA is TGTGCCAGCAGTTTATTTAGATGGTCCAGTCAGGGGTACCATGGCTACACCTTC. Protein product: CASSLFRWSSQGYHGYTF. This chain connects TRBV28 to TRBJ1-2, with D possibly matching TRBD1 (6 bases). Trimming shortened V by 1 base and J by 6 bases, and 24 bases separated the two germline ends. The V gene's germline CDR1 is MDHEN and CDR2 SYDVKM. The CDR3 sequence is 18 residues long.

This chain connects TRBV5-3 to TRBJ1-1, with D unresolved. TRBV5-3 is filed as an ORF, its function uncertain. There are 14 residues in the CDR3. Trimming left V 4 bases short and J 1 base short, with 11 bases between. CDR3 loop: CARSPRGGNTEAFF. CDR3 DNA sequence: TGTGCCAGAAGCCCACGGGGAGGGAACACTGAAGCTTTCTTT.

This rearrangement joins TRBV5-1 to TRBJ1-2; tentative D call: TRBD1 (6 bases). The CDR3 loop spans 13 amino acids. The germline V gene encodes CDR1 SGHRS and CDR2 YFSETQ. V gave up 4 bases and J gave up 8 bases, with 15 bases separating them. CDR3 in amino acids: CASSADSNRGYTF. CDR3 bases: TGCGCCAGCAGCGCGGACAGCAACCGGGGCTACACCTTC.

A note on this clone: A junction end diverges from the germline sequence, so it may reflect a read error. The chain couples TRBV6-1 to TRBJ2-7, with TRBD1 matching 7 bases. The CDR3 extends over 17 amino acids. Per germline, CDR1 MNHNS and CDR2 SASEGT. CDR3 sequence: CASSEALVGGASSEQYF. CDR3 sequence (DNA): TGTGCCAGCAGTGAAGCGCTGGTAGGGGGCGCTTCCTCCGAGCAGTACTTC.

The DNA of the CDR3 is TGTGCCAGCAGCTCCAGTCCTAGGTACAATGAGCAGTTCTTC. It is translated as CASSSSPRYNEQFF. The chain carries TRBV14 and TRBJ2-1; D ambiguous. Per germline, CDR1 SGHDN and CDR2 FVKESK. This CDR3 region has 14 residues. The V end lost 5 bases, the J end lost 4 bases, and 12 bases lay between the germline ends.

The chain carries TRBV18 and TRBJ2-2; D call uncertain. Between the trimmed V and J ends, which lost 4 bases and 1 base, there was a span of 4 bases. The germline CDR1 and CDR2 sequences are KGHSH and LQKENI. There are 13 residues in the CDR3. The CDR3 loop is CASSRENTGELFF. CDR3 nucleotides: TGTGCCAGCTCACGCGAGAACACCGGGGAGCTGTTTTTT.

This clone was seen only once. The V and J genes are TRBV9 and TRBJ2-2, with D unresolved. The germline V and J ends were trimmed by 4 bases and 0 bases, with 7 bases remaining between them. This CDR3 spans 14 amino acids. Germline V CDR1 and CDR2: SGDLS, YYNGEE. In DNA, the CDR3 is TGTGCCAGCAGCCTCGGTCCGAACACCGGGGAGCTGTTTTTT. As protein: CASSLGPNTGELFF.

This chain uses TRBV18 with TRBJ1-1; maybe TRBD1 (5 bases). The V and J ends lost 2 bases and 4 bases respectively, with 17 bases between them. The CDR3 contains 16 residues. Germline V gene lookup returns CDR1 KGHSH and CDR2 LQKENI. CDR3 coding DNA: TGTGCCAGCTCACCAGGCAGGGCTGCGGTGGGCACTGAAGCTTTCTTT. Residues: CASSPGRAAVGTEAFF.

This clone was counted once. The gene calls are TRBV19 and TRBJ2-2; 8 positions match TRBD2. The CDR3 covers 15 residues. Trimming at V came to 7 bases and at J to 6 bases, leaving 10 bases not matched to a gene. Germline V gives CDR1 LNHDA, CDR2 SQIVND (reference sequence). This chain's CDR3 is CASIPPAGGAGELFF. For the CDR3, the DNA is TGTGCCAGTATCCCCCCCGCGGGAGGAGCCGGGGAGCTGTTTTTT.